The 16 T cell receptor beta chains given below trace back to one sample, sequenced in a study of human T cells and chemical hapten exposure. Time point given: patch test 1, 2 weeks after DPC sensitization. The treatment: therapeutic diphenylcyclopropenone sensitization with weekly scalp DPC. TCRdb redid the calling of the RACE reads with MiXCR, one entry per CDR3 protein. The data hold over 45,000 distinct CDR3 sequences, with around 9.3% observed a single time. The specimen comprised whole blood, sampled in connection with sensitization to the hapten diphenylcyclopropenone (DPC). All receptors come from a woman between 35 and 50 years old with alopecia areata. Some clones in this sample may be carry-over from other donors' samples.

The chain couples TRBV29-1 to TRBJ2-1; no clear D gene. Germline V lookup: CDR1 SQVTM, CDR2 ANQGSEA. This CDR3 is built from 12 residues. Between the trimmed V and J ends, which lost 4 bases and 3 bases, there was a span of 7 bases. This CDR3 reads CSVGANYNEQFF. In DNA form, the CDR3 reads TGCAGCGTTGGTGCAAACTACAATGAGCAGTTCTTC.

The sample holds many counts of this clonotype. The V and J genes are TRBV27 and TRBJ1-1; 8 bases are a match to TRBD1. Germline-derived CDR1 and CDR2 are MNHEY and SMNVEV (reference sequence). The CDR3 is 16 residues long. The V gene end was trimmed by 4 bases and the J gene end by 0 bases; junction bases not matched to a gene: 7. The DNA of the CDR3 is TGTGCCAGCAGTTCTTGGACAGGGCCCATGAACACTGAAGCTTTCTTT. Residues: CASSSWTGPMNTEAFF.

Ten or more counts support this clonotype. V gene TRBV28 combines with J gene TRBJ1-2, with no clear D. The CDR3 length is 11 residues. Trimming removed 7 bases at V and 3 bases at J, with 6 bases between. CDR1 is MDHEN and CDR2 is SYDVKM in the germline V gene. CDR3 in amino acids: CASMGDYGYTF. DNA for the CDR3: TGTGCCAGCATGGGAGACTATGGCTACACCTTC.

This clonotype came up many times. The V gene is TRBV6-4, the J gene TRBJ2-3; 11 bases map to TRBD2. V lost 5 bases to trimming and J lost 0 bases; unmatched junction nucleotides: 4. Germline assignment: CDR1 MRHNA and CDR2 SNTAGT. The CDR3 is 16 amino acids. CDR3 DNA: TGTGCCAGCAGTCCCTCTAGCGGGGGGAGCACAGATACGCAGTATTTT. Translated, it gives CASSPSSGGSTDTQYF.

This clonotype came up many times. The DNA for the CDR3 is TGTGCCAGCAGTGAAGAGGTAGCAGGGGGGACTGAAGCTTTCTTT. The encoded protein is CASSEEVAGGTEAFF. This chain links TRBV6-1 with TRBJ1-1; 7 positions agree with TRBD1. With 1 base clipped from V and 5 bases from J, the junction kept 7 bases outside the gene matches. CDR1 and CDR2 (germline): MNHNS, SASEGT. The CDR3 sequence is 15 residues long.

A few counts support this clonotype. The genes are TRBV25-1 and TRBJ1-1; perhaps TRBD1 as D (6 bases). Trimming removed 3 bases from V and 6 bases from J, with 14 bases in between. Germline assignment: CDR1 MGHDK and CDR2 SYGVNS. This CDR3 comprises 14 residues. The CDR3 DNA sequence: TGTGCCAGCAGTGATTACGAGGACAGTTCTGAAGCTTTCTTT. Protein: CASSDYEDSSEAFF.

About this clonotype: Being one base from a much bigger clone, this may be a read error. The chain links TRBV7-6 to TRBJ2-3, with unresolved D. The CDR3 is made up of 13 amino acids. Trimming removed 7 bases from V and 6 bases from J, with 14 bases in between. Germline V gene lookup returns CDR1 SGHVS and CDR2 FNYEAQ. The CDR3 protein is CASNLYPRDTQYF. The CDR3 DNA is TGTGCCAGCAACTTGTACCCAAGGGATACGCAGTATTTT.

The rearrangement joins TRBV7-9 to TRBJ1-1; 7 bases map to TRBD1. The CDR3 contains 16 residues. Germline CDR1 reads SEHNR; CDR2 reads FQNEAQ (reference sequence). Trimming at V came to 7 bases and at J to 0 bases, leaving 11 bases not matched to a gene. This CDR3 reads CASISLRGPVNTEAFF. As DNA, the CDR3 is TGTGCCAGCATCTCCTTAAGGGGGCCAGTGAACACTGAAGCTTTCTTT.

This clonotype was counted between two and nine times. The genes are TRBV6-5 and TRBJ2-7; tentatively, D is TRBD2 (6 bases). The CDR3 totals 16 residues. The ends were cut back, 3 bases at V and 3 bases at J, with 18 bases in the middle. Per the germline V gene, CDR1 is MNHEY and CDR2 is SVGAGI. CDR3 protein: CASSYRESTALYEQYF. DNA of the CDR3: TGTGCCAGCAGTTATCGGGAGTCCACAGCACTCTACGAGCAGTACTTC.

To note about this clonotype: This may arise from a read error, as a much more abundant clone is one base away. The chain's CDR3 is CASFEGQNFYSNQPQHF. DNA for the CDR3: TGTGCCAGCTTCGAGGGGCAGAACTTTTATAGCAATCAGCCCCAGCATTTT. The chain has TRBV5-6 and TRBJ1-5, with a possible D match to TRBD1 (5 bases). Trimming pared 7 bases from V and 0 bases from J, leaving 20 bases between. The germline V gene encodes CDR1 SGHDT and CDR2 YYEEEE. The CDR3 covers 17 residues.

This clonotype was seen at least ten times. This chain uses TRBV7-9 with TRBJ2-7; no clear D. V lost 1 base and J 2 bases, leaving 3 bases between the germline ends. Germline loops: CDR1 SEHNR, CDR2 FQNEAQ (reference sequence). The CDR3 spans 12 residues. CDR3 in DNA: TGTGCCAGCAGCTTAGGGACCTACGAGCAGTACTTC. Translated, it gives CASSLGTYEQYF.

The V call is TRBV7-6, the J call TRBJ2-5, with D possibly matching TRBD1 (6 bases). The CDR3 sequence is 15 residues long. Trimming took 3 bases from V and 6 from J, leaving 17 bases between them. CDR1 is SGHVS, CDR2 FNYEAQ, per germline. CDR3 sequence (DNA): TGTGCCAGCAGCTTGGGGCAGGGGCTGACAAAGACCCAGTACTTC. It codes for CASSLGQGLTKTQYF.

This clonotype appeared many times. This rearrangement joins TRBV20-1 to TRBJ1-6, with D tentatively TRBD1 (5 bases). Trimming shortened V by 1 base and J by 5 bases, and 9 bases separated the two germline ends. CDR1 is DFQATT and CDR2 is SNEGSKA in the germline V gene (reference sequence). CDR3 size: 14 residues. CDR3 bases: TGCAGTGCTAGAGGGGGCTTCGATAATTCACCCCTCCACTTT. As protein: CSARGGFDNSPLHF.

This clonotype has just a few counts. The chain combines TRBV7-2 with TRBJ2-3, with D tentatively TRBD1 or TRBD2 (5 bases each). Trimming shortened V by 5 bases and J by 0 bases, and 12 bases separated the two germline ends. Germline loops: CDR1 SGHTA, CDR2 FQGNSA. CDR3 length equals 15 residues. CDR3 nucleotide sequence: TGTGCCAGCAGCCCCGGGACCCTTAGCACAGATACGCAGTATTTT. Translation: CASSPGTLSTDTQYF.

This clonotype was counted many times. The CDR3 bases are TGCGCCAGCAGCTTGGCGGGAGAGACCCAGTACTTC. Its protein is CASSLAGETQYF. The V call is TRBV5-1, the J call TRBJ2-5; D ambiguous. The V and J ends lost 0 bases and 4 bases respectively, with 4 bases between them. Germline V gene sequence: CDR1 SGHRS, CDR2 YFSETQ. The CDR3 loop spans 12 amino acids.

Ten or more counts support this clonotype. V gene TRBV12-3 or TRBV12-4 combines with J gene TRBJ2-2; possible D gene TRBD2, 6 bases. The ends were cut back, 6 bases at V and 7 bases at J, with 9 bases in the middle. The CDR3 consists of 12 residues. CDR3 sequence (DNA): TGTGCCAGCAGCGGAGGGGTCGGGGAGCTGTTTTTT. This translates into CASSGGVGELFF.